This is a list of T cell receptor beta chains from one sample in a study of T cell changes during pregnancy in multiple sclerosis. Sequencing used immunoSEQ multiplex PCR; TCRdb keeps in-frame clones, though not all of them. The sample shows about 60,000 clones, under 95% of them seen only once. This material consisted of CD8+ T cells from peripheral blood mononuclear cells, taken in the second trimester of pregnancy. These TCRs come from a female donor with multiple sclerosis, enrolled in a pregnancy study. The CDR3 runs from the conserved cysteine through the conserved F or W. Each record gives: CDR3 DNA, CDR3 protein, V gene, J gene, clone size, D gene. D genes are given only for firm matches. The size entry is marked missing in some rows and otherwise reads once, few, many or a size class.

CDR3 DNA: TGTGCCAGCAGTTTCGGGACAGGGGGGAGAGCTTTCTTT
CDR3 protein: CASSFGTGGRAFF
V gene: TRBV5-4
J gene: TRBJ1-1
clone size: once
D gene: TRBD1

CDR3 DNA: TGTGCCAGCAGCCAGGCGACGGGAGGCGAAACCGGGGAGCTGTTTTTT
CDR3 protein: CASSQATGGETGELFF
V gene: TRBV14
J gene: TRBJ2-2
clone size: .
D gene: TRBD2

CDR3 DNA: TGTGCCAGCAGTTTATTGAACGGTAATCAGCCCCAGCATTTT
CDR3 protein: CASSLLNGNQPQHF
V gene: TRBV28
J gene: TRBJ1-5
clone size: .
D gene: .

CDR3 DNA: TGTGCCAGTAGTTTTACTGGGAACACTGAAGCTTTCTTT
CDR3 protein: CASSFTGNTEAFF
V gene: TRBV19
J gene: TRBJ1-1
clone size: once
D gene: .

CDR3 DNA: TGTGCCAGCAGCTTTCTTCGGGAAGGTGATACGCAGTATTTT
CDR3 protein: CASSFLREGDTQYF
V gene: TRBV7-9
J gene: TRBJ2-3
clone size: .
D gene: .

CDR3 DNA: TGTGCCAGCAGTGATCCAGGGGGGACAGATACGCAGTATTTT
CDR3 protein: CASSDPGGTDTQYF
V gene: TRBV2
J gene: TRBJ2-3
clone size: .
D gene: .

CDR3 DNA: TGTGCCAGCAGCCCTTATTCCAGGGGGCTTCAAGAGACCCAGTACTTC
CDR3 protein: CASSPYSRGLQETQYF
V gene: TRBV7-8
J gene: TRBJ2-5
clone size: .
D gene: TRBD1

CDR3 DNA: TGTGCCAGTAGTATTGGGGACAGTGAAGCTTTCTTT
CDR3 protein: CASSIGDSEAFF
V gene: TRBV19
J gene: TRBJ1-1
clone size: few
D gene: TRBD1

CDR3 DNA: TGTGCCAGCAGTGAAGCGACAGACTATGGCTACACCTTC
CDR3 protein: CASSEATDYGYTF
V gene: TRBV6-1
J gene: TRBJ1-2
clone size: .
D gene: .

CDR3 DNA: TGCGCCAGCAGCCCAAATACAGGGTCCGGGGAGCTGTTTTTT
CDR3 protein: CASSPNTGSGELFF
V gene: TRBV4-1
J gene: TRBJ2-2
clone size: .
D gene: .

CDR3 DNA: TGTGCCAGCAGTTACTCCCACAGGGGAGGCTATGGCTACACCTTC
CDR3 protein: CASSYSHRGGYGYTF
V gene: TRBV6-5
J gene: TRBJ1-2
clone size: .
D gene: TRBD1

CDR3 DNA: TGTGCCAGTTGTACAGGGGGTAACACTGAAGCTTTCTTT
CDR3 protein: CASCTGGNTEAFF
V gene: TRBV19
J gene: TRBJ1-1
clone size: .
D gene: TRBD1

CDR3 DNA: TGTGCCAGCAGCCAAGAAGCTCAAGCAACTAATGAAAAACTGTTTTTT
CDR3 protein: CASSQEAQATNEKLFF
V gene: TRBV4-2
J gene: TRBJ1-4
clone size: .
D gene: .

CDR3 DNA: TGTGCCAGCAGTGAAGCGGGACGGGGGGTTTCCTACGAGCAGTACTTC
CDR3 protein: CASSEAGRGVSYEQYF
V gene: TRBV6-1
J gene: TRBJ2-7
clone size: once
D gene: TRBD2

CDR3 DNA: TGTGCCAGCAGCTTGGGACAGGGGGTGAACACTGAAGCTTTCTTT
CDR3 protein: CASSLGQGVNTEAFF
V gene: TRBV5-8
J gene: TRBJ1-1
clone size: .
D gene: TRBD1

CDR3 DNA: TGTGCCAGCAGTCACGCCGGGACTTTGACCTACGAGCAGTACTTC
CDR3 protein: CASSHAGTLTYEQYF
V gene: TRBV27
J gene: TRBJ2-7
clone size: once
D gene: .

CDR3 DNA: TGTGCCAGCAGCCCTACTAGCGGGCAGAGGGGAACCGGGGAGCTGTTTTTT
CDR3 protein: CASSPTSGQRGTGELFF
V gene: TRBV13
J gene: TRBJ2-2
clone size: .
D gene: TRBD2

CDR3 DNA: TGTGCCAGCAGCTTAGAATACGGAGACCTGAACACCGGGGAGCTGTTTTTT
CDR3 protein: CASSLEYGDLNTGELFF
V gene: TRBV7-7
J gene: TRBJ2-2
clone size: .
D gene: .

CDR3 DNA: TGTGCCAGCAGTGCCGAGGGGGCGGGGGGCTACGAGCAGTACTTC
CDR3 protein: CASSAEGAGGYEQYF
V gene: TRBV6-1
J gene: TRBJ2-7
clone size: .
D gene: .

CDR3 DNA: TGTGCCAGTAGTATCGGCGGACAGGGCTACGAGCAGTACTTC
CDR3 protein: CASSIGGQGYEQYF
V gene: TRBV19
J gene: TRBJ2-7
clone size: .
D gene: TRBD1

CDR3 DNA: TGTGCCAGCAGACCGACAGGGGAGGCCTATGGCTACACCTTC
CDR3 protein: CASRPTGEAYGYTF
V gene: TRBV27
J gene: TRBJ1-2
clone size: few
D gene: TRBD1

CDR3 DNA: TGTGCCAGCAGCCAAGTGCTTAGCGGAGGCCACACAGATACGCAGTATTTT
CDR3 protein: CASSQVLSGGHTDTQYF
V gene: TRBV4-2
J gene: TRBJ2-3
clone size: .
D gene: .

CDR3 DNA: TGTGCCAGCAGTTTAGGGGACAGGATATCAGATACGCAGTATTTT
CDR3 protein: CASSLGDRISDTQYF
V gene: TRBV28
J gene: TRBJ2-3
clone size: .
D gene: TRBD1

CDR3 DNA: TGTGCCAGCAGCCTTGGGGGGGGCGGCACTGAAGCTTTCTTT
CDR3 protein: CASSLGGGGTEAFF
V gene: TRBV11-2
J gene: TRBJ1-1
clone size: .
D gene: .

CDR3 DNA: TGTGCCAGCAGTTTCCTATCGGGACTCAATGAGCAGTTCTTC
CDR3 protein: CASSFLSGLNEQFF
V gene: TRBV28
J gene: TRBJ2-1
clone size: .
D gene: .

CDR3 DNA: TGTGCCAGCAGTTTAGCGGGGAAACAGCCCCAGCATTTT
CDR3 protein: CASSLAGKQPQHF
V gene: TRBV27
J gene: TRBJ1-5
clone size: .
D gene: .

CDR3 DNA: TGTGCCAGCAGCACTGGGACTAGCGGGTACCAAGAGACCCAGTACTTC
CDR3 protein: CASSTGTSGYQETQYF
V gene: TRBV9
J gene: TRBJ2-5
clone size: .
D gene: TRBD2

CDR3 DNA: TGTGCCAGCAGCTACCCGGATGCGGGGGCGAGCACTGAAGCTTTCTTT
CDR3 protein: CASSYPDAGASTEAFF
V gene: TRBV6-5
J gene: TRBJ1-1
clone size: .
D gene: .

CDR3 DNA: TGTGCCAGCAGTTTACCCAACTACGAGCAGTACTTC
CDR3 protein: CASSLPNYEQYF
V gene: TRBV27
J gene: TRBJ2-7
clone size: .
D gene: .

CDR3 DNA: TGCGCCAGCAGCCAAGACGCGGGAGGCTCCTACGAGCAGTACTTC
CDR3 protein: CASSQDAGGSYEQYF
V gene: TRBV4-1
J gene: TRBJ2-7
clone size: .
D gene: TRBD2

CDR3 DNA: TGTGCCACCAGCCCCCAGACAGTCGTGCGAGAAAAACTGTTTTTT
CDR3 protein: CATSPQTVVREKLFF
V gene: TRBV15
J gene: TRBJ1-4
clone size: .
D gene: .

CDR3 DNA: TGTGCCAGTTGTAGACAGGGAGATGTCGGGGAGCTGTTTTTT
CDR3 protein: CASCRQGDVGELFF
V gene: TRBV19
J gene: TRBJ2-2
clone size: .
D gene: TRBD1

CDR3 DNA: TGTGCCAGCAGTGTGACAGATAGCAATCAGCCCCAGCATTTT
CDR3 protein: CASSVTDSNQPQHF
V gene: TRBV6-1
J gene: TRBJ1-5
clone size: few
D gene: .

CDR3 DNA: TGCAGCGTTGAAGACCGACAGGGGGATGGCTACACCTTC
CDR3 protein: CSVEDRQGDGYTF
V gene: TRBV29-1
J gene: TRBJ1-2
clone size: .
D gene: TRBD1

CDR3 DNA: TGTGCCACCCTAACCCGGAGATATGGCTACACCTTC
CDR3 protein: CATLTRRYGYTF
V gene: TRBV5-3
J gene: TRBJ1-2
clone size: .
D gene: .

CDR3 DNA: TGTGCCAGCAGCTACACCCGAGGACAGGGGTATCAGCCCCAGCATTTT
CDR3 protein: CASSYTRGQGYQPQHF
V gene: TRBV7-9
J gene: TRBJ1-5
clone size: .
D gene: TRBD1

CDR3 DNA: TGTGCCAGCAGCCCCACAGCTAACTATGGCTACACCTTC
CDR3 protein: CASSPTANYGYTF
V gene: TRBV14
J gene: TRBJ1-2
clone size: .
D gene: .

CDR3 DNA: TGTGCCAGCAGCCCCGACAGGGTGGCTGGAAACACCATATATTTT
CDR3 protein: CASSPDRVAGNTIYF
V gene: TRBV7-9
J gene: TRBJ1-3
clone size: .
D gene: TRBD1

CDR3 DNA: TGTGCCAGCAGTCTTACGTCGGACAGGGCTAACTATGGCTACACCTTC
CDR3 protein: CASSLTSDRANYGYTF
V gene: TRBV2
J gene: TRBJ1-2
clone size: .
D gene: TRBD1

CDR3 DNA: TGTGCCAGCAGCCACCGGGGGGGGACAGGGGGCTCTTTGAACACTGAAGCTTTCTTT
CDR3 protein: CASSHRGGTGGSLNTEAFF
V gene: TRBV9
J gene: TRBJ1-1
clone size: .
D gene: TRBD1

CDR3 DNA: TGTGCCATCAGCACACAGGGGCCTGAAGCTTTCTTT
CDR3 protein: CAISTQGPEAFF
V gene: TRBV10-3
J gene: TRBJ1-1
clone size: .
D gene: TRBD1

CDR3 DNA: TGTGCCAGTAGTATAGATCTGTACAATGAGCAGTTCTTC
CDR3 protein: CASSIDLYNEQFF
V gene: TRBV19
J gene: TRBJ2-1
clone size: .
D gene: .

CDR3 DNA: TGTGCCAGCAGCGTAGAGGGAGGGACGGGACCCATCTACGAGCAGTACTTC
CDR3 protein: CASSVEGGTGPIYEQYF
V gene: TRBV9
J gene: TRBJ2-7
clone size: .
D gene: TRBD2

CDR3 DNA: TGTGCCACCAGCGGAGATGGGGGCCTAGTAAAAGCTTTCTTT
CDR3 protein: CATSGDGGLVKAFF
V gene: TRBV15
J gene: TRBJ1-1
clone size: once
D gene: .

CDR3 DNA: TGTGCCAGCAGTTGGGGGGTGGGGGGGCTCTACGAGCAGTACTTC
CDR3 protein: CASSWGVGGLYEQYF
V gene: TRBV27
J gene: TRBJ2-7
clone size: .
D gene: .

CDR3 DNA: TGTGCCAGCAGTTCCCGACTAGCGCACACCGGGGAGCTGTTTTTT
CDR3 protein: CASSSRLAHTGELFF
V gene: TRBV27
J gene: TRBJ2-2
clone size: .
D gene: TRBD2

CDR3 DNA: TGTGCCAGCAGCTTGGGGACAGGGATAGAAGCTTTCTTT
CDR3 protein: CASSLGTGIEAFF
V gene: TRBV5-6
J gene: TRBJ1-1
clone size: .
D gene: TRBD1

CDR3 DNA: TGTGCCAGCAGCTTGGAACCCCCAGCGAGCAATGAGCAGTTCTTC
CDR3 protein: CASSLEPPASNEQFF
V gene: TRBV5-4
J gene: TRBJ2-1
clone size: .
D gene: .

CDR3 DNA: TGCGCCAGCAGCTGGACTCAGCGTATCCCCTACGAGCAGTACTTC
CDR3 protein: CASSWTQRIPYEQYF
V gene: TRBV5-1
J gene: TRBJ2-7
clone size: .
D gene: .

CDR3 DNA: TGTGCCAGCAGCCCACTAGCGGAGGGGAATGAGCAGTTCTTC
CDR3 protein: CASSPLAEGNEQFF
V gene: TRBV5-4
J gene: TRBJ2-1
clone size: once
D gene: TRBD2

CDR3 DNA: TGTGCCAGCAGCCCCCGTAGCGGGAGCACAGATACGCAGTATTTT
CDR3 protein: CASSPRSGSTDTQYF
V gene: TRBV9
J gene: TRBJ2-3
clone size: .
D gene: TRBD2

CDR3 DNA: TGTGCCAGCAGTCGTCGGGAGAACACCGGGGAGCTGTTTTTT
CDR3 protein: CASSRRENTGELFF
V gene: TRBV27
J gene: TRBJ2-2
clone size: .
D gene: .

CDR3 DNA: TGTGCCAGCAGCTTGGCTAGCGGGAGGGCGTTGTTCTTC
CDR3 protein: CASSLASGRALFF
V gene: TRBV5-4
J gene: TRBJ2-1
clone size: .
D gene: TRBD2

CDR3 DNA: TGTGCCAGCAACCAGGGCCAGCGGGGGTCCTACAATGAGCAGTTCTTC
CDR3 protein: CASNQGQRGSYNEQFF
V gene: TRBV9
J gene: TRBJ2-1
clone size: .
D gene: TRBD2

CDR3 DNA: TGTGCCACCAGCAGGGGCACCAACACCGGGGAGCTGTTTTTT
CDR3 protein: CATSRGTNTGELFF
V gene: TRBV15
J gene: TRBJ2-2
clone size: once
D gene: .

CDR3 DNA: TGTGCCAGCTCACTAGTCGCCTCCTACAATGAGCAGTTCTTC
CDR3 protein: CASSLVASYNEQFF
V gene: TRBV14
J gene: TRBJ2-1
clone size: .
D gene: .

CDR3 DNA: TGTGCCAGTAGTACTAAGCGGGAGGGCCCCAATGAGCAGTTCTTC
CDR3 protein: CASSTKREGPNEQFF
V gene: TRBV19
J gene: TRBJ2-1
clone size: .
D gene: TRBD2

CDR3 DNA: TGTGCCAGCAGCGTACAGGGGGCGGGGGAGACCCAGTACTTC
CDR3 protein: CASSVQGAGETQYF
V gene: TRBV9
J gene: TRBJ2-5
clone size: .
D gene: TRBD1

CDR3 DNA: TGTGCCTGGGAGGGCGCAGAGACCCAGTACTTC
CDR3 protein: CAWEGAETQYF
V gene: TRBV30
J gene: TRBJ2-5
clone size: .
D gene: .

CDR3 DNA: TGTGCCACGGGGGACGGCTCCTACGAGCAGTACTTC
CDR3 protein: CATGDGSYEQYF
V gene: TRBV10-3
J gene: TRBJ2-7
clone size: .
D gene: .